This is a list of T cell receptor beta chains from one sample in a study of T-cell memory formation after mild COVID-19. TCRdb processed the 5' RACE reads anew with MiXCR; each CDR3 protein has one entry. The table has fewer than 550,000 distinct CDR3 sequences, around 20% seen once; the top ten hold 8.4%. Input material: PBMCs or a T cell subset sorted from them (not recorded which). These receptors were obtained from an adult woman who had mild COVID-19 (a few samples of this study predate the infection). Cell type and time point are not known. Both conserved end residues are part of each CDR3. The order of the fields is D gene, clone size, CDR3 length, V gene, J gene, CDR3 protein, CDR3 DNA. A D gene is named only where the DNA matches it firmly. The size field is filled for only some rows; it gives once, few, many or a size class.

d_gene: NA; abundance: many; len: 13; v_gene: TRBV19; j_gene: TRBJ2-3; CDR3aa: CASSQSLTDTQYF; CDR3nt: TGTGCCAGTAGTCAGTCCCTAACAGATACGCAGTATTTT
d_gene: NA; abundance: NA; len: 16; v_gene: TRBV4-1; j_gene: TRBJ2-3; CDR3aa: CASSQEVRGSADTQYF; CDR3nt: TGCGCCAGCAGCCAAGAGGTCCGGGGGAGTGCAGATACGCAGTATTTT
d_gene: TRBD1; abundance: NA; len: 14; v_gene: TRBV12-3/TRBV12-4; j_gene: TRBJ1-2; CDR3aa: CASSYQDRAYGYTF; CDR3nt: TGTGCCAGCAGTTATCAGGACAGGGCCTATGGCTACACCTTC
d_gene: NA; abundance: NA; len: 15; v_gene: TRBV7-9; j_gene: TRBJ1-5; CDR3aa: CASSEGPWENQPQHF; CDR3nt: TGTGCCAGCAGCGAAGGCCCGTGGGAGAATCAGCCCCAGCATTTT
d_gene: TRBD1; abundance: NA; len: 22; v_gene: TRBV11-2; j_gene: TRBJ2-7; CDR3aa: CASSPWGLGIGQGASFAYEQYF; CDR3nt: TGTGCCAGCAGCCCATGGGGCCTAGGTATCGGACAGGGGGCGTCTTTTGCCTACGAGCAGTACTTC
d_gene: NA; abundance: NA; len: 15; v_gene: TRBV6-5; j_gene: TRBJ1-5; CDR3aa: CASSYSQVGNQPQHF; CDR3nt: TGTGCCAGCAGTTACTCTCAGGTTGGGAATCAGCCCCAGCATTTT
d_gene: NA; abundance: NA; len: 15; v_gene: TRBV7-3; j_gene: TRBJ1-2; CDR3aa: CARSPGQRRIHGYTF; CDR3nt: TGTGCCAGAAGCCCCGGACAGCGGAGGATTCACGGCTACACCTTC
d_gene: TRBD1; abundance: few; len: 16; v_gene: TRBV5-1; j_gene: TRBJ1-2; CDR3aa: CASSYGTGGINYGYTF; CDR3nt: TGCGCCAGCAGCTACGGGACAGGGGGGATAAACTATGGCTACACCTTC
d_gene: NA; abundance: few; len: 15; v_gene: TRBV12-3/TRBV12-4; j_gene: TRBJ1-2; CDR3aa: CASSLSGDGNYGYTF; CDR3nt: TGTGCCAGCAGTTTAAGTGGGGATGGGAACTATGGCTACACCTTC
d_gene: NA; abundance: many; len: 13; v_gene: TRBV7-2; j_gene: TRBJ2-3; CDR3aa: CASSLLGTDTQYF; CDR3nt: TGTGCCAGCAGCTTGCTTGGCACAGATACGCAGTATTTT
d_gene: NA; abundance: NA; len: 14; v_gene: TRBV29-1; j_gene: TRBJ2-3; CDR3aa: CSGEVDIGTDTQYF; CDR3nt: TGCAGCGGTGAAGTTGACATCGGAACGGATACGCAGTATTTT
d_gene: NA; abundance: NA; len: 15; v_gene: TRBV12-3/TRBV12-4; j_gene: TRBJ1-1; CDR3aa: CASSSNRVQATEAFF; CDR3nt: TGTGCCAGCAGTTCCAACAGGGTTCAGGCCACTGAAGCTTTCTTT
d_gene: NA; abundance: few; len: 14; v_gene: TRBV5-1; j_gene: TRBJ2-7; CDR3aa: CASSYAGTPYEQYF; CDR3nt: TGCGCCAGCAGCTATGCCGGGACCCCCTACGAGCAGTACTTC
d_gene: NA; abundance: NA; len: 14; v_gene: TRBV7-3; j_gene: TRBJ2-2; CDR3aa: CASSKGANTGELFF; CDR3nt: TGTGCCAGCAGCAAGGGAGCGAACACCGGGGAGCTGTTTTTT
d_gene: NA; abundance: few; len: 13; v_gene: TRBV24-1; j_gene: TRBJ2-1; CDR3aa: CATSLSSGNEQFF; CDR3nt: TGTGCCACCAGCCTGTCCTCGGGCAATGAGCAGTTCTTC
d_gene: NA; abundance: NA; len: 16; v_gene: TRBV5-4; j_gene: TRBJ2-3; CDR3aa: CASSLPGRRTTDTQYF; CDR3nt: TGTGCCAGCAGCTTGCCGGGACGGAGAACCACAGATACGCAGTATTTT
d_gene: TRBD2; abundance: few; len: 14; v_gene: TRBV3-1; j_gene: TRBJ2-2; CDR3aa: CASGSGRRAGELFF; CDR3nt: TGTGCCAGCGGTAGCGGGAGAAGGGCCGGGGAGCTGTTTTTT
d_gene: NA; abundance: NA; len: 16; v_gene: TRBV10-3; j_gene: TRBJ2-3; CDR3aa: CAISRGTAASTDTQYF; CDR3nt: TGTGCCATCAGTAGGGGGACCGCAGCTAGCACAGATACGCAGTATTTT
d_gene: TRBD1; abundance: NA; len: 16; v_gene: TRBV5-1; j_gene: TRBJ2-3; CDR3aa: CASSLATGKFTDTQYF; CDR3nt: TGCGCCAGCAGCTTGGCGACAGGGAAATTTACAGATACGCAGTATTTT
d_gene: NA; abundance: few; len: 14; v_gene: TRBV7-9; j_gene: TRBJ2-4; CDR3aa: CASSLSGTKNIQYF; CDR3nt: TGTGCCAGCAGCTTATCGGGAACCAAAAACATTCAGTACTTC
d_gene: NA; abundance: few; len: 15; v_gene: TRBV7-9; j_gene: TRBJ1-5; CDR3aa: CASSPPGPINQPQHF; CDR3nt: TGTGCCAGCAGCCCGCCGGGGCCGATCAATCAGCCCCAGCATTTT
d_gene: NA; abundance: NA; len: 14; v_gene: TRBV6-1; j_gene: TRBJ1-1; CDR3aa: CASSESTIFTEAFF; CDR3nt: TGTGCCAGCAGTGAATCGACAATATTCACTGAAGCTTTCTTT
d_gene: TRBD1; abundance: many; len: 15; v_gene: TRBV5-1; j_gene: TRBJ1-1; CDR3aa: CASIHYGQGKAEAFF; CDR3nt: TGCGCCAGCATACACTACGGACAGGGCAAAGCTGAAGCTTTCTTT
d_gene: NA; abundance: NA; len: 16; v_gene: TRBV30; j_gene: TRBJ2-1; CDR3aa: CAFSEVAGLTYNEQFF; CDR3nt: TGTGCCTTTTCAGAAGTTGCAGGATTAACCTACAATGAGCAGTTCTTC
d_gene: NA; abundance: NA; len: 16; v_gene: TRBV7-3; j_gene: TRBJ2-2; CDR3aa: CASSLSGELIPGELFF; CDR3nt: TGTGCCAGCAGCTTATCTGGGGAGCTAATACCCGGGGAGCTGTTTTTT
d_gene: NA; abundance: few; len: 13; v_gene: TRBV12-3/TRBV12-4; j_gene: TRBJ2-3; CDR3aa: CASSLRVEDTQYF; CDR3nt: TGTGCCAGCAGTTTACGGGTCGAGGATACGCAGTATTTT
d_gene: NA; abundance: few; len: 13; v_gene: TRBV12-3/TRBV12-4; j_gene: TRBJ2-2; CDR3aa: CASIGQNTGELFF; CDR3nt: TGTGCCAGCATAGGGCAGAACACCGGGGAGCTGTTTTTT
d_gene: TRBD1; abundance: few; len: 15; v_gene: TRBV12-3/TRBV12-4; j_gene: TRBJ2-3; CDR3aa: CASSPWTGHTDTQYF; CDR3nt: TGTGCCAGCAGTCCGTGGACAGGGCACACAGATACGCAGTATTTT
d_gene: TRBD2; abundance: few; len: 18; v_gene: TRBV10-3; j_gene: TRBJ2-1; CDR3aa: CAISESSGGTVSYNEQFF; CDR3nt: TGTGCCATCAGTGAGTCTAGCGGGGGGACCGTCTCCTACAATGAGCAGTTCTTC
d_gene: TRBD2; abundance: many; len: 16; v_gene: TRBV12-3/TRBV12-4; j_gene: TRBJ2-3; CDR3aa: CASSLEREVGTDTQYF; CDR3nt: TGTGCCAGCAGTTTAGAGCGGGAGGTAGGCACAGATACGCAGTATTTT
d_gene: NA; abundance: NA; len: 14; v_gene: TRBV6-2/TRBV6-3; j_gene: TRBJ2-7; CDR3aa: CASQLSRGSSEQYF; CDR3nt: TGTGCCAGCCAACTATCACGAGGGTCGTCAGAGCAGTACTTC
d_gene: NA; abundance: NA; len: 13; v_gene: TRBV27; j_gene: TRBJ2-4; CDR3aa: CASSLRAQNIQYF; CDR3nt: TGTGCCAGCAGTCTAAGAGCCCAAAACATTCAGTACTTC
d_gene: TRBD1; abundance: few; len: 15; v_gene: TRBV7-9; j_gene: TRBJ2-7; CDR3aa: CASSLLLGQGGEQYF; CDR3nt: TGTGCCAGCAGCCTCCTTCTGGGACAGGGAGGCGAGCAGTACTTC
d_gene: TRBD1; abundance: few; len: 15; v_gene: TRBV4-1; j_gene: TRBJ2-7; CDR3aa: CASNGGVQGAGEQYF; CDR3nt: TGCGCCAGCAACGGCGGGGTACAGGGGGCTGGGGAGCAGTACTTC
d_gene: TRBD2; abundance: few; len: 16; v_gene: TRBV5-1; j_gene: TRBJ2-1; CDR3aa: CASSLTTSGGVNEQFF; CDR3nt: TGCGCCAGCAGCTTGACGACTAGCGGGGGGGTTAATGAGCAGTTCTTC
d_gene: NA; abundance: NA; len: 12; v_gene: TRBV5-6; j_gene: TRBJ1-1; CDR3aa: CASSVGDPEAFF; CDR3nt: TGTGCCAGCAGCGTCGGAGACCCTGAAGCTTTCTTT
d_gene: TRBD1; abundance: NA; len: 16; v_gene: TRBV5-1; j_gene: TRBJ2-2; CDR3aa: CASSIRTGIRTGELFF; CDR3nt: TGCGCCAGCAGCATTCGGACAGGGATCCGTACCGGGGAGCTGTTTTTT
d_gene: NA; abundance: NA; len: 17; v_gene: TRBV4-2; j_gene: TRBJ2-7; CDR3aa: CASSQDMASQYSYEQYF; CDR3nt: TGTGCCAGCAGCCAAGATATGGCTAGCCAGTACTCCTACGAGCAGTACTTC
d_gene: NA; abundance: few; len: 15; v_gene: TRBV2; j_gene: TRBJ2-4; CDR3aa: CASSEFKGEWNIQYF; CDR3nt: TGTGCCAGCAGTGAATTTAAGGGGGAATGGAACATTCAGTACTTC
d_gene: NA; abundance: few; len: 15; v_gene: TRBV20-1; j_gene: TRBJ1-2; CDR3aa: CSARRGIPGHYGYTF; CDR3nt: TGCAGTGCTAGACGAGGAATCCCAGGGCACTATGGCTACACCTTC
d_gene: NA; abundance: many; len: 15; v_gene: TRBV4-1; j_gene: TRBJ1-2; CDR3aa: CASSQEGQGRGGYTF; CDR3nt: TGCGCCAGCAGCCAAGAAGGCCAGGGGAGAGGTGGCTACACCTTC
d_gene: NA; abundance: NA; len: 17; v_gene: TRBV25-1; j_gene: TRBJ1-2; CDR3aa: CASSEHSTVASFNGYTF; CDR3nt: TGTGCCAGCAGTGAACATAGTACGGTAGCATCTTTTAATGGCTACACCTTC
d_gene: NA; abundance: NA; len: 13; v_gene: TRBV4-1; j_gene: TRBJ2-5; CDR3aa: CASSRSGLETQYF; CDR3nt: TGCGCCAGCAGCCGCAGCGGACTAGAGACCCAGTACTTC
d_gene: NA; abundance: NA; len: 11; v_gene: TRBV20-1; j_gene: TRBJ2-3; CDR3aa: CSATGADTQYF; CDR3nt: TGCAGTGCTACGGGGGCAGATACGCAGTATTTT
d_gene: TRBD2; abundance: few; len: 16; v_gene: TRBV11-2; j_gene: TRBJ2-3; CDR3aa: CASSSKAGAYTDTQYF; CDR3nt: TGTGCCAGCAGCTCAAAAGCGGGGGCGTACACAGATACGCAGTATTTT
d_gene: TRBD1; abundance: NA; len: 17; v_gene: TRBV27; j_gene: TRBJ1-1; CDR3aa: CASRTPGTGGPNTEAFF; CDR3nt: TGTGCCAGCAGGACGCCCGGGACAGGGGGACCGAACACTGAAGCTTTCTTT
d_gene: NA; abundance: NA; len: 14; v_gene: TRBV12-3/TRBV12-4; j_gene: TRBJ1-2; CDR3aa: CASSSIGRGNGYTF; CDR3nt: TGTGCCAGCAGTTCCATTGGGCGGGGCAACGGCTACACCTTC
d_gene: TRBD2; abundance: NA; len: 15; v_gene: TRBV20-1; j_gene: TRBJ2-3; CDR3aa: CSAQSRGGDTDTQYF; CDR3nt: TGCAGTGCCCAAAGTCGGGGGGGCGATACAGATACGCAGTATTTT
d_gene: TRBD1; abundance: NA; len: 15; v_gene: TRBV7-6; j_gene: TRBJ1-3; CDR3aa: CASSRNTGAGNTIYF; CDR3nt: TGTGCCAGCAGCCGAAATACAGGGGCGGGAAACACCATATATTTT
d_gene: TRBD1; abundance: few; len: 14; v_gene: TRBV28; j_gene: TRBJ2-7; CDR3aa: CASRWGQLPYEQYF; CDR3nt: TGTGCCAGCAGGTGGGGACAGCTTCCCTACGAGCAGTACTTC